This is a list of T cell receptor beta chains from one sample in a study of T cell changes during pregnancy in multiple sclerosis. This table comes from immunoSEQ multiplex PCR, and its TCRdb copy is limited to in-frame clones, with some not included. The sample has some 39,000 clones; over 75% are singletons. Sample: CD8+ T cells from peripheral blood mononuclear cells, taken in the first trimester of pregnancy. The receptor set was obtained from a female donor with multiple sclerosis, enrolled in a pregnancy study. The CDR3 runs from the conserved cysteine through the conserved F or W. D genes are given only for firm matches. A clone size is listed for some rows: how often the clone was seen (once, few, many), or a class if it is expanded.

>NA|TRBJ2-3|16|TRBV27|NA
CASSFVAVISTDTQYF
TGTGCCAGCAGTTTCGTCGCGGTCATAAGCACAGATACGCAGTATTTT
>NA|TRBJ1-2|17|TRBV13|TRBD1
CASSSRDRGRKAYGYTF
TGTGCCAGCAGCTCCCGGGACAGGGGGCGCAAAGCTTATGGCTACACCTTC
>once|TRBJ1-5|15|TRBV12-5|NA
CASGSIDRPNQPQHF
TGTGCTAGTGGTTCGATAGACAGGCCTAATCAGCCCCAGCATTTT
>once|TRBJ1-1|16|TRBV27|TRBD1
CASRPGTGGPNTEAFF
TGTGCCAGCAGGCCTGGGACAGGGGGCCCGAACACTGAAGCTTTCTTT
>NA|TRBJ2-2|17|TRBV7-6|NA
CASSPYPGGAVTGELFF
TGTGCCAGCAGCCCCTACCCGGGGGGCGCGGTCACCGGGGAGCTGTTTTTT
>NA|TRBJ2-7|15|TRBV27|TRBD1
CASSSPGQGSYEQYF
TGTGCCAGCTCTTCCCCGGGACAGGGGTCCTACGAGCAGTACTTC
>NA|TRBJ2-5|14|TRBV9|TRBD1
CASSGGQGGETQYF
TGTGCCAGCAGCGGGGGACAGGGAGGGGAGACCCAGTACTTC
>NA|TRBJ2-3|13|TRBV4-3|NA
CASSPNSVHTQYF
TGCGCCAGCAGCCCAAATAGCGTCCATACGCAGTATTTT
>NA|TRBJ1-4|15|TRBV6-1|TRBD1
CASSTGQGGHEKLFF
TGTGCCAGCAGCACGGGACAGGGAGGGCATGAAAAACTGTTTTTT
>NA|TRBJ2-2|16|TRBV4-1|TRBD1
CASSHLNRGDTGELFF
TGCGCCAGCAGCCACCTCAACAGGGGAGACACCGGGGAGCTGTTTTTT
>NA|TRBJ2-3|16|TRBV6-5|TRBD2
CASSYSSGGPTDTQYF
TGTGCCAGCAGTTATAGCAGCGGGGGCCCCACAGATACGCAGTATTTT
>NA|TRBJ2-7|13|TRBV4-1|TRBD1
CASSQKQGYEQYF
TGCGCCAGCAGCCAAAAACAGGGGTACGAGCAGTACTTC
>few|TRBJ1-2|13|TRBV6-5|NA
CASSYSGSYGYTF
TGTGCCAGCAGTTACTCGGGCAGCTATGGCTACACCTTC
>NA|TRBJ1-1|14|TRBV6-4|NA
CASSAAGGDTEAFF
TGTGCCAGCAGTGCGGCGGGGGGGGACACTGAAGCTTTCTTT
>NA|TRBJ2-3|11|TRBV6-5|TRBD2
CASRGGALEYF
TGTGCCAGCAGGGGAGGGGCCCTCGAGTATTTT
>NA|TRBJ2-7|15|TRBV6-1|TRBD1
CASSQGQAISYEQYF
TGTGCCAGCAGCCAAGGACAGGCCATCTCCTACGAGCAGTACTTC
>NA|TRBJ2-5|13|TRBV2|NA
CASSASGQETQYF
TGTGCCAGCAGTGCCAGCGGCCAAGAGACCCAGTACTTC
>NA|TRBJ1-2|14|TRBV9|TRBD1
CASSGTGRDYGYTF
TGTGCCAGCAGCGGGACAGGGCGCGACTATGGCTACACCTTC
>NA|TRBJ2-5|18|TRBV7-8|TRBD1
CASSRMGTGAGAGETQYF
TGTGCCAGCAGCCGTATGGGGACAGGGGCCGGCGCAGGGGAGACCCAGTACTTC
>NA|TRBJ2-3|16|TRBV30|NA
CAWTTVIASVPDTQYF
TGTGCCTGGACTACCGTGATAGCGTCGGTCCCAGATACGCAGTATTTT
>NA|TRBJ1-1|16|TRBV21-1|NA
CASSCGRQGKRTEAFF
TGTGCCAGCAGCTGCGGCAGACAGGGGAAGAGGACTGAAGCTTTCTTT
>NA|TRBJ2-2|15|TRBV19|NA
CASSIGTGFSGELFF
TGTGCCAGTAGTATTGGTACAGGGTTCTCCGGGGAGCTGTTTTTT
>NA|TRBJ1-1|14|TRBV27|NA
CASTLAGGNTEAFF
TGTGCCAGCACCCTAGCGGGGGGTAACACTGAAGCTTTCTTT
>NA|TRBJ2-7|15|TRBV11-2|TRBD1
CASSPPGQWPYEQYF
TGTGCCAGCAGCCCTCCGGGACAGTGGCCCTACGAGCAGTACTTC
>once|TRBJ2-1|15|TRBV4-3|TRBD2
CASSPGTSLLNEQFF
TGCGCCAGCAGCCCCGGGACTAGCTTGTTAAATGAGCAGTTCTTC
>NA|TRBJ2-1|17|TRBV13|TRBD2
CASSSPPGTNSYNEQFF
TGTGCCAGCAGCTCGCCTCCCGGGACTAACTCCTACAATGAGCAGTTCTTC
>NA|TRBJ1-4|14|TRBV9|NA
CASSVAGSNEKLFF
TGTGCCAGCAGCGTAGCGGGGTCTAATGAAAAACTGTTTTTT
>NA|TRBJ2-7|14|TRBV6-4|TRBD2
CASSPSGGTAEQYF
TGTGCCAGCAGTCCAAGCGGGGGGACTGCCGAGCAGTACTTC